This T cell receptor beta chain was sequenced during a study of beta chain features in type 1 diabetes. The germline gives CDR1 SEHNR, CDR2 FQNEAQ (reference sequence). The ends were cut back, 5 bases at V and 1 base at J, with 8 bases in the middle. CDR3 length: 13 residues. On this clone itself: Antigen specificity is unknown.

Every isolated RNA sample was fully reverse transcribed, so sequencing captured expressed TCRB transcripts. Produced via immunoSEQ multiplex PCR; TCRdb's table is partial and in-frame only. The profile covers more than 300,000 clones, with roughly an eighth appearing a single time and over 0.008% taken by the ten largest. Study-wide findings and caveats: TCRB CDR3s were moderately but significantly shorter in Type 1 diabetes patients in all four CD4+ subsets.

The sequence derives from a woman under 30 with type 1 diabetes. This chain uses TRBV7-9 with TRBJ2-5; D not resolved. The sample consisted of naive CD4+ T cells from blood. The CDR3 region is CASSRDLQETQYF. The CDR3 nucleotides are TGTGCCAGCAGCCGAGATCTCCAAGAGACCCAGTACTTC.